Here is one T cell receptor beta chain with its context. Generated by immunoSEQ multiplex PCR, the TCRdb table keeps only in-frame clones and is missing some. The sample contains approximately 210,000 clones, under 95% of which appear only once. This entry is derived from a study of blood T cell repertoires in COVID-19. Across the whole study: PBMCs, B-cell-depleted T cells, or T cells were the source of the cDNA or gDNA that made up the material.

The TCR originated in a man aged 30 to 39 with acute or convalescent COVID-19. Sequenced material: peripheral blood.

CDR3 sequence reads: CASGFSNRVSGELFF. The CDR3 DNA is TGTGCTAGTGGTTTCTCTAACAGGGTTTCCGGGGAGCTGTTTTTT. The rearrangement uses TRBV12-5 and TRBJ2-2, with a possible D match to TRBD1 (6 bases). The CDR3 runs to 15 residues. The ends were cut back, 3 bases at V and 6 bases at J, with 14 bases in the middle. Germline V lookup: CDR1 LGHNT, CDR2 FRNRAP.